Shown below are 9 T cell receptor beta chains from a single sample sequenced in a study of human T cells and chemical hapten exposure. The time point denotes: patch test 1, 2 weeks after DPC sensitization. Described treatment: therapeutic diphenylcyclopropenone sensitization with weekly scalp DPC. TCRdb analysed the RACE reads with MiXCR anew, one entry per CDR3 protein. The table includes some 82,000 distinct CDR3 sequences, around a tenth detected once. The source was whole blood, collected in connection with sensitization to the hapten diphenylcyclopropenone (DPC). These receptors came from a woman between 50 and 59 years old with alopecia areata. Some clones in this sample may be carry-over from other donors' samples.

This clonotype was seen at least ten times. The chain joins TRBV13 to TRBJ2-3; D unresolved. Per germline, CDR1 PRHDT and CDR2 FYEKMQ (reference sequence). Trimming removed 3 bases at V and 1 base at J, with 23 bases between. This CDR3 has 19 residues. The CDR3 sequence: CASSFPTGFAVGGTDTQYF. CDR3 nucleotides: TGTGCCAGCAGCTTTCCAACCGGATTCGCTGTTGGTGGCACAGATACGCAGTATTTT.

This clonotype has a count of ten or more. V and J are TRBV14 and TRBJ2-3; D is unclear. Looked up from germline, CDR1 is SGHDN and CDR2 is FVKESK. The CDR3 runs to 16 residues. Trimming removed 0 bases from V and 7 bases from J, with 17 bases in between. The CDR3 sequence is CASSQESRQPPHTQYF. CDR3 DNA sequence: TGTGCCAGCAGCCAAGAAAGTCGTCAACCACCCCATACGCAGTATTTT.

The rearrangement links TRBV11-2 to TRBJ2-3; 9 positions agree with TRBD1. Trimming cost V 7 bases and J 6 bases; bases outside gene matches: 8. This CDR3 has 14 amino acids. From germline, CDR1 is SGHAT and CDR2 FQNNGV. The CDR3 here is CASIPNRGLDTQYF. The CDR3 coding sequence is TGTGCCAGCATCCCAAACAGGGGGCTGGATACGCAGTATTTT.

The rearrangement links TRBV28 to TRBJ1-2; D is undetermined. The length of the CDR3 is 14 residues. Germline V lookup: CDR1 MDHEN, CDR2 SYDVKM. V shed 1 base and J shed 5 bases, with 11 bases lying between them. This chain's CDR3 is CASSLLIGRYGYTF. The CDR3 nucleotides read TGTGCCAGCAGTTTATTGATAGGTAGATATGGCTACACCTTC.

This clonotype was seen a handful of times. The J gene is TRBJ2-3, the V gene TRBV2; D perhaps matches TRBD2 (5 bases). The CDR3 covers 13 residues. Trimming removed 8 bases at V and 5 bases at J, with 14 bases between. CDR1 and CDR2 (germline): SNHLY, FYNNEI. This chain's CDR3 is CASDREAVDTQYF. For the CDR3, the DNA is TGTGCCAGCGACCGGGAAGCAGTAGATACGCAGTATTTT.

The chain has TRBV20-1 and TRBJ2-1; TRBD2 matches 10 bases. The CDR3 has 18 residues. Germline V gene data show CDR1 as DFQATT and CDR2 as SNEGSKA (reference sequence). With 6 bases clipped from V and 4 bases from J, the junction kept 18 bases outside the gene matches. The CDR3 DNA is TGCAGTGCCGATGGACTAGCGGAAAAATATCGGGGTTACAATGAGCAGTTCTTC. It encodes CSADGLAEKYRGYNEQFF.

Here the CDR3 reads CASSLPGNTEAFF. CDR3 sequence (DNA): TGTGCCAGCAGCTTACCAGGGAATACTGAAGCTTTCTTT. J is TRBJ1-1 and V is TRBV11-2; TRBD1 is a possible D gene (5 bases). This CDR3 has 13 amino acids. Trimming removed 2 bases from V and 5 bases from J, with 9 bases in between. CDR1 is SGHAT, CDR2 FQNNGV, per germline. The full variable domain, with the rest looked up from reference TRBV11-2 and TRBJ1-1, is EAGVAQSPRYKIIEKRQSVAFWCNPISGHATLYWYQQILGQGPKLLIQFQNNGVVDDSQLPKDRFSAERLKGVDSTLKIQPAKLEDSAVYLCASSLPGNTEAFFGQGTRLTVV.

The chain carries TRBV7-9 and TRBJ1-2, with a tentative D call TRBD1 (6 bases). With 2 bases removed from V and 3 bases from J, the gap between germline ends came to 10 bases. Germline V lookup: CDR1 SEHNR, CDR2 FQNEAQ (reference sequence). CDR3 length equals 14 residues. CDR3 DNA: TGTGCCAGCAGCTTATGGGGGCCGGACTATGGCTACACCTTC. Its protein is CASSLWGPDYGYTF.

This clonotype turned up a few times. V usage is TRBV20-1 and J usage is TRBJ2-4; TRBD2 aligns across 14 bases. Per the germline V gene, CDR1 is DFQATT and CDR2 is SNEGSKA (reference sequence). The junction had 10 bases not matched to a gene; V was cut back by 4 bases and J by 8 bases. The CDR3 covers 16 residues. The CDR3 protein is CSAKRPGLAGADIQYF. Here the CDR3 DNA reads TGCAGTGCTAAAAGACCGGGACTAGCGGGAGCAGACATTCAGTACTTC.